The entry that follows covers one T cell receptor beta chain sequence. The sample originates from a study of blood T cell repertoires in COVID-19. Germline CDR1 reads SGHAT; CDR2 reads FQNNGV. This CDR3 region has 17 residues. After removal of 1 base from V and 1 base from J, the junction contained 5 bases not matched to a gene. Measured with immunoSEQ multiplex PCR; TCRdb has only the in-frame clones, and not every one. The sample has about 270,000 clones; approximately 84% are singletons. The clonotype was recovered from a human donor in a cohort sampled during active COVID-19. The material sequenced was peripheral blood. V gene TRBV11-2 combines with J gene TRBJ2-3; TRBD2 agrees at 10 bases. The CDR3 protein is CASSLANLAGGTDTQYF. DNA for the CDR3: TGTGCCAGCAGCTTAGCCAATCTAGCGGGGGGCACAGATACGCAGTATTTT.